The sequence of this T cell receptor beta chain was determined in a study of blood T cell repertoires in COVID-19. Trimming removed 3 bases from V and 6 bases from J, with 12 bases in between. Looked up from germline, CDR1 is MNHNS and CDR2 is SASEGT. CDR3 length: 14 residues. Sequencing used immunoSEQ multiplex PCR; TCRdb keeps in-frame clones, though not all of them. Of about 97,000 clones detected, roughly four fifths appear once; the ten largest clones hold roughly a tenth. V and J are TRBV6-1 and TRBJ2-1, with unresolved D. This clonotype originated in a man in his 70s with acute or convalescent COVID-19. Sequenced input: peripheral blood. The CDR3 region is CASSDRSPSNEQFF. DNA of the CDR3: TGTGCCAGCAGTGATCGGTCCCCCTCCAATGAGCAGTTCTTC.